The 7 T cell receptor beta chains in this list originate from one sample, sequenced in a study of OX40 agonist ivuxolimab in advanced cancers. Using immunoSEQ multiplex PCR, the repertoire was profiled, and TCRdb retains in-frame clones only, with some absent. Of approximately 86,000 clones detected, roughly 93% appear once; the ten largest clones hold about 0.3%. Sample: CD4+ or CD8+ T cells sorted from blood, taken in a trial of the OX40 agonist ivuxolimab. The receptors stem from an adult with an advanced solid tumor such as melanoma, head and neck, liver or kidney cancer.

The rearrangement links TRBV5-1 to TRBJ2-6; TRBD2 agrees at 15 bases. Germline V lookup: CDR1 SGHRS, CDR2 YFSETQ. The V and J ends lost 3 bases and 4 bases, in that order; junction bases with no gene match: 5. This CDR3 has 18 amino acids. CDR3 sequence: CASSSGLAGGSGANVLTF. The DNA of the CDR3 is TGCGCCAGCAGCTCAGGACTAGCGGGAGGGTCAGGGGCCAACGTCCTGACTTTC.

The rearrangement links TRBV18 to TRBJ1-1, with D hard to call. From germline, CDR1 is KGHSH and CDR2 LQKENI. The CDR3 totals 15 residues. Trimming removed 7 bases at V and 1 base at J, with 16 bases between. This CDR3 is CASLSYPVENTEAFF. CDR3 nucleotide sequence: TGTGCCAGCTTGTCATACCCGGTTGAGAACACTGAAGCTTTCTTT. Full variable domain (remainder filled in from reference TRBV18 and TRBJ1-1): NAGVMQNPRHLVRRRGQEARLRCSPMKGHSHVYWYRQLPEEGLKFMVYLQKENIIDESGMPKERFSAEFPKEGPSILRIQQVVRGDSAAYFCASLSYPVENTEAFFGQGTRLTVV.

The rearrangement links TRBV5-8 to TRBJ2-5; TRBD1 is a possible D gene (6 bases). V was trimmed by 2 bases and J by 3 bases, leaving 14 bases between them. CDR1 is SGHTS, CDR2 YDEGEE, per germline. The CDR3 is 15 amino acids. The CDR3 spells CASSFPLQGEETQYF. The CDR3, as DNA: TGTGCCAGCAGCTTTCCGCTACAGGGCGAAGAGACCCAGTACTTC.

The genes are TRBV6-6 and TRBJ2-5; 7 positions match TRBD1. The CDR3 sequence is 16 residues long. V dropped 5 bases and J dropped 4; count of bases not matched to a gene: 13. Germline V gene data show CDR1 as MNHNY and CDR2 as SVGAGI (reference sequence). CDR3 DNA sequence: TGTGCCAGCAGTGGAGATACAGGGGTAGGGGCAGAGACCCAGTACTTC. Translated, it gives CASSGDTGVGAETQYF.

The chain combines TRBV28 with TRBJ2-7; D is uncertain. Trimming left V 2 bases short and J 4 bases short, with 12 bases between. The CDR3 covers 14 residues. CDR1 MDHEN and CDR2 SYDVKM come from the germline V gene. CDR3 region: CASSLPGLGYEQYF. CDR3 DNA sequence: TGTGCCAGCAGTTTACCTGGGCTTGGGTACGAGCAGTACTTC.

The V call is TRBV18, the J call TRBJ1-1, with D possibly TRBD1 on 5 matching bases. CDR1 is KGHSH and CDR2 is LQKENI in the germline V gene. V was shortened by 4 bases and J by 4 bases, with 10 bases between the two germline ends. The CDR3 is 13 amino acids. This chain's CDR3 is CASSRTGLTEAFF. The DNA of the CDR3 is TGTGCCAGCTCACGCACAGGCCTCACTGAAGCTTTCTTT.

The V call is TRBV19, the J call TRBJ2-2; D may be TRBD1 (6 bases). Germline assignment: CDR1 LNHDA and CDR2 SQIVND (reference sequence). V shed 4 bases and J shed 6 bases, with 24 bases lying between them. This CDR3 comprises 18 residues. The CDR3 nucleotides are TGTGCCAGTAGTAGATTCTCACCACAGGGAAGTAGCGCCGGGGAGCTGTTTTTT. Protein product: CASSRFSPQGSSAGELFF.